One and the same sample provided the 20 T cell receptor beta chains below, sequenced in a study of cytomegalovirus exposure and HLA in healthy donors. Both 60 Vbeta primers and 13 Jbeta primers went into the PCR. Assay: immunoSEQ multiplex PCR; the TCRdb copy retains only in-frame clones and omits some. Of about 130,000 clones in the sample, roughly 77% are singletons; the top ten hold over 4%. Sequencing input: PBMCs. Source of these receptors: a man younger than 45 in good health.

The V and J genes are TRBV7-3 and TRBJ2-3; D is perhaps TRBD2 (6 bases). The CDR3 loop spans 15 amino acids. Trimming took off 2 bases at V and 2 bases at J, with 11 bases between the two ends. The germline V gene encodes CDR1 SGHTA and CDR2 FQGTGA. CDR3 sequence (DNA): TGTGCCAGCAGCTTATCGGGGGTAATCACAGATACGCAGTATTTT. This sequence encodes CASSLSGVITDTQYF.

The chain recombines TRBV18 with TRBJ2-3; D perhaps matches TRBD2 (5 bases). Per germline, CDR1 KGHSH and CDR2 LQKENI. V lost 2 bases and J 9 bases, leaving 18 bases between the germline ends. There are 15 residues in the CDR3. CDR3: CASSPALQDGGTQYF. CDR3 nucleotides: TGTGCCAGCTCACCAGCTTTGCAGGATGGAGGCACGCAGTATTTT.

The rearrangement joins TRBV28 to TRBJ1-2; weak D call: TRBD1 (5 bases). The length of the CDR3 is 13 residues. Trimming took 6 bases from V and 4 from J, leaving 12 bases between them. Germline CDR1 is MDHEN and CDR2 is SYDVKM. The CDR3 bases are TGTGCCAGCAGCCCCGGGACTCGCTATGGCTACACCTTC. Translating it yields CASSPGTRYGYTF.

The chain uses TRBV7-8 and TRBJ2-1; D ambiguous. Germline assignment: CDR1 SGHVS and CDR2 FQNEAQ. This CDR3 is built from 13 residues. With 0 bases removed from V and 7 bases from J, the gap between germline ends came to 7 bases. The CDR3 nucleotides are TGTGCCAGCAGCTTAGCGCGAGAGAATGAGCAGTTCTTC. Residues: CASSLARENEQFF. Complete variable domain (other parts from reference TRBV7-8 and TRBJ2-1): GAGVSQSPRYKVAKRGQDVALRCDPISGHVSLFWYQQALGQGPEFLTYFQNEAQLDKSGLPSDRFFAERPEGSVSTLKIQRTQQEDSAVYLCASSLARENEQFFGPGTRLTVL.

This chain connects TRBV19 to TRBJ2-5, with D maybe TRBD2 (6 bases). Germline V gene data show CDR1 as LNHDA and CDR2 as SQIVND (reference sequence). This CDR3 is built from 13 residues. V lost 6 bases to trimming and J lost 4 bases, with 12 bases between them. The DNA for the CDR3 is TGTGCCAGTAGGTCGGGAGTAGGAGAGACCCAGTACTTC. It encodes CASRSGVGETQYF.

The genes are TRBV7-8 and TRBJ2-1; weak D call: TRBD2 (5 bases). The germline V gene encodes CDR1 SGHVS and CDR2 FQNEAQ. The germline V and J ends were trimmed by 4 bases and 3 bases, with 7 bases remaining between them. The CDR3 is made up of 13 amino acids. The CDR3, as DNA: TGTGCCAGCAGCTATAGCGACTACAATGAGCAGTTCTTC. This translates into CASSYSDYNEQFF.

The V call is TRBV7-2, the J call TRBJ1-3; unclear D gene. V lost 5 bases and J 0 bases, leaving 5 bases between the germline ends. CDR1 SGHTA and CDR2 FQGNSA come from the germline V gene. This CDR3 is 13 amino acids long. CDR3 loop: CASSTSSGNTIYF. CDR3 bases: TGTGCCAGCAGCACCAGCTCTGGAAACACCATATATTTT.

V is TRBV6-6 and J is TRBJ1-1; tentative D call: TRBD1 (5 bases). Germline CDR1 and CDR2: MNHNY and SVGAGI (reference sequence). This CDR3 has 16 amino acids. V lost 2 bases to trimming and J lost 4 bases, with 17 bases between them. This CDR3 is CASSYGLGLPGTEAFF. DNA for the CDR3: TGTGCCAGCAGTTACGGGCTGGGGCTACCGGGCACTGAAGCTTTCTTT.

The V and J genes are TRBV9 and TRBJ2-1; 10 bases align to TRBD1. The CDR3 loop spans 16 amino acids. Germline CDR1 reads SGDLS; CDR2 reads YYNGEE. V lost 4 bases and J lost 6; bases outside the gene matches: 10. The DNA of the CDR3 is TGTGCCAGCAGCTTAAGGGACAGGGGAAGCCTCAATGAGCAGTTCTTC. It is translated as CASSLRDRGSLNEQFF.

DNA of the CDR3: TGTGCCAGCAGCTTAGATCTAGCGGGAGGGCCGGGTGAGCAGTTCTTC. Translating it yields CASSLDLAGGPGEQFF. The rearrangement joins TRBV7-2 to TRBJ2-1; 12 bases map to TRBD2. CDR3 length equals 16 residues. V was clipped by 1 base and J by 9 bases; unmatched bases: 7. CDR1 SGHTA and CDR2 FQGNSA come from the germline V gene.

This chain joins TRBV14 and TRBJ1-3; D is undetermined. The ends were cut back, 1 base at V and 4 bases at J, with 11 bases in the middle. The CDR3 is 15 residues long. Germline V lookup: CDR1 SGHDN, CDR2 FVKESK. The CDR3 DNA reads as TGTGCCAGCAGCCAAGTCGCGGACTGGGGAAACACCATATATTTT. Amino acid sequence: CASSQVADWGNTIYF.

The chain employs TRBV10-3 and TRBJ2-1, with 8 bases aligning to TRBD1. Per germline, CDR1 ENHRY and CDR2 SYGVKD. The J segment lost 0 bases and the V segment lost 7 bases, leaving 11 bases of the junction unmatched. This CDR3 has 17 residues. The DNA for the CDR3 is TGTGCCATCATGGCCCGACAGGGGTCAAGCTCCTACAATGAGCAGTTCTTC. Translating it yields CAIMARQGSSSYNEQFF.

This rearrangement joins TRBV6-5 to TRBJ1-1, with TRBD1 matching 7 bases. V was pared by 6 bases and J by 5 bases, with 6 bases of the junction left unmatched. From germline, CDR1 is MNHEY and CDR2 SVGAGI. This CDR3 region has 13 residues. The DNA of the CDR3 is TGTGCCAGCAGACAGGGGAAGGGTACTGAAGCTTTCTTT. Translated, it gives CASRQGKGTEAFF.

V and J are TRBV28 and TRBJ2-5, with D possibly being TRBD2 (6 bases). Per germline, CDR1 MDHEN and CDR2 SYDVKM. Trimming left V 7 bases short and J 0 bases short, with 12 bases between. The CDR3 is made up of 14 amino acids. The CDR3 nucleotides are TGTGCCAGCACCTCTGGGGGGAACCAAGAGACCCAGTACTTC. Its translation is CASTSGGNQETQYF.

V is TRBV7-8 and J is TRBJ2-5; D is possibly TRBD1 (6 bases). Trimming took 3 bases from V and 5 from J, leaving 13 bases between them. There are 14 residues in the CDR3. CDR1 and CDR2 (germline): SGHVS, FQNEAQ. CDR3 protein: CASSFDRTGETQYF. Written as DNA, the CDR3 is TGTGCCAGCAGCTTTGACAGGACGGGGGAGACCCAGTACTTC.

V is TRBV28 and J is TRBJ2-7; no clear D. The CDR3 runs to 11 residues. In germline, CDR1 is MDHEN, CDR2 SYDVKM. V lost 4 bases and J 4 bases, leaving 5 bases between the germline ends. The CDR3 DNA reads as TGTGCCAGCAGTTCTGAGTACGAGCAGTACTTC. This translates into CASSSEYEQYF.

V gene TRBV9 combines with J gene TRBJ2-7; D uncertain. CDR3 length equals 15 residues. Germline values: CDR1 SGDLS, CDR2 YYNGEE. V was trimmed by 1 base and J by 0 bases, leaving 11 bases between them. CDR3 loop: CASSVSSANSYEQYF. CDR3 bases: TGTGCCAGCAGCGTAAGCAGCGCCAACTCCTACGAGCAGTACTTC.

This sequence joins TRBV19 and TRBJ2-5, with TRBD1 matching 8 bases. Germline CDR1 reads LNHDA; CDR2 reads SQIVND (reference sequence). This CDR3 comprises 15 residues. The junction had 11 bases not matched to a gene; V was cut back by 6 bases and J by 5 bases. Here the CDR3 reads CASRDRAVGQETQYF. CDR3 DNA: TGTGCCAGTAGGGACAGGGCTGTGGGGCAGGAGACCCAGTACTTC.

V usage is TRBV7-8 and J usage is TRBJ1-3; D gene ambiguous. This CDR3 region has 14 residues. CDR1 and CDR2 from the germline V gene are SGHVS and FQNEAQ. V was cut by 5 bases and J by 4 bases, with 12 bases left in between. CDR3 region: CASSQQWSGNTIYF. In nucleotides, the CDR3 is TGTGCCAGCAGCCAACAATGGTCAGGAAACACCATATATTTT.

The V call is TRBV2, the J call TRBJ2-1; 10 bases line up with TRBD2. The CDR3 consists of 16 residues. CDR1 and CDR2 (germline): SNHLY, FYNNEI. V gave up 0 bases and J gave up 6 bases; unmatched junction bases: 5. The CDR3 loop reads CASSEAGSGRANEQFF. The CDR3 coding sequence is TGTGCCAGCAGTGAAGCGGGGAGCGGGAGGGCCAATGAGCAGTTCTTC.